At least ten counts were recorded for the clone carrying this T cell receptor (beta chain). Its target is not known. Germline CDR1 reads WNHNN; CDR2 reads SYGVQD (reference sequence). CDR3 length: 13 residues. V lost 2 bases to trimming and J lost 0 bases, with 3 bases between them. This record comes from a study of immune heterogeneity within non-small cell lung tumors. Notes on the study in general: Site-unique high-frequency clones occurred alongside identical dominant CDR3 beta clonotypes that recurred across tumor sites within a patient. A significant, moderate positive correlation (R roughly 0.35) linked local T-cell clonality and tumor mutational burden.

The authors amplified TCR beta CDR3 by multiplex PCR with 32 V and 13 J primers. TCRdb independently ran MiXCR on the multiplex PCR reads; one entry per CDR3 protein. The sample has 5,000 to 6,500 distinct CDR3 sequences, more than 20% seen once. Template input, which was bulk tumor genomic DNA, totaled 450 to 600 ng per sample. Each primary tumor yielded several biopsies, collected far apart from one another at surgery. Patients with untreated, newly diagnosed non-small cell lung cancer underwent curative surgery. Non-small cell lung cancer patients, newly diagnosed and having surgery with curative intent, served as donors.

The rearrangement links TRBV10-1 to TRBJ2-3, with D unclear. Sequencing was carried out using lung tumor tissue. The source of this sequence is a man aged 55 to 70 with non-small cell lung cancer. CDR3 region: CASSERSTDTQYF. The CDR3 DNA reads TGCGCCAGCAGTGAGAGGAGCACAGATACGCAGTATTTT.